This T cell receptor beta chain stems from a study of T cell responses to AZD1222 COVID-19 vaccine. Study-level information: Second-dose intervals near 4 or 12 weeks were combined. General study findings and limits: Repertoire sampling happened only post peak T cell response. Among AZD1222 vaccinees, only six were seropositive at baseline.

The assay was immunoSEQ multiplex PCR, and TCRdb's table has in-frame clones only and misses some. The table records fewer than 110,000 clones, approximately 90% of them present only once. V lost 4 bases, J lost 8 bases, and 6 bases stayed unmatched. Germline CDR1 and CDR2: SGDLS and YYNGEE. The length of the CDR3 is 13 residues. Worth noting for this clone: The antigen remains unidentified.

The rearrangement uses TRBV9 and TRBJ1-3; 7 positions agree with TRBD1. The specimen was peripheral blood, collected on day 0 of AZD1222 vaccination. The receptor's source is an adult in good health. CDR3 DNA: TGTGCCAGCAGCTACGGACAGGACTACACCATATATTTT. This sequence encodes CASSYGQDYTIYF.